The 6 T cell receptor beta chains presented below share a single source sample, sequenced in a study of cytomegalovirus exposure and HLA in healthy donors. Vbeta (60) and Jbeta (13) primers were used in the PCR. Sequencing was performed with immunoSEQ multiplex PCR; in TCRdb, only in-frame clones are kept and a portion is missing. The table shows about 190,000 clones, with more than 75% occurring only once. The sample consisted of PBMCs. The receptors originated from a woman between 45 and 60 years old in good health and CMV-seropositive.

This chain connects TRBV5-1 to TRBJ2-5, with 10 bases matching TRBD1. Germline lookup yields CDR1 SGHRS and CDR2 YFSETQ. J gave up 9 bases and V 0 bases, and 11 bases lay outside the gene matches. The CDR3 totals 16 residues. CDR3 sequence (DNA): TGCGCCAGCAGCTTGGACGTGACAGGGGGCCGGGAGGCCCAGTACTTC. The encoded protein is CASSLDVTGGREAQYF.

The chain combines TRBV7-9 with TRBJ1-1; TRBD1 matches at 7 bases. The ends lost 3 bases at V and 0 bases at J; junction bases unmatched: 1. CDR1 is SEHNR and CDR2 is FQNEAQ in the germline V gene (reference sequence). The CDR3 is 14 amino acids. The CDR3 region has the DNA TGTGCCAGCAGCTTGGGACAGCTGAACACTGAAGCTTTCTTT. Residues: CASSLGQLNTEAFF.

The chain carries TRBV5-1 and TRBJ1-1; TRBD1 matches at 7 bases. V trimming: 6 bases; J trimming: 5 bases; junction bases outside the gene matches: 13. Per the germline V gene, CDR1 is SGHRS and CDR2 is YFSETQ. The CDR3 is 15 amino acids. In DNA, the CDR3 is TGCGCCAGCAAGGCCCGTTGGGACAGACCGACTGAAGCTTTCTTT. Amino acid sequence: CASKARWDRPTEAFF.

The chain has TRBV5-1 and TRBJ1-1; 7 nucleotides agree with TRBD1. CDR3 size: 15 residues. J gave up 3 bases and V 3 bases, and 8 bases lay outside the gene matches. Germline CDR1 SGHRS, CDR2 YFSETQ. For the CDR3, the DNA is TGCGCCAGCAGCTCTAATACAGGGGATCACACTGAAGCTTTCTTT. Translation: CASSSNTGDHTEAFF.

This chain uses TRBV28 with TRBJ2-7; D unclear. The CDR3 has 15 residues. Germline loops: CDR1 MDHEN, CDR2 SYDVKM. V was clipped by 6 bases and J by 1 base, with 16 bases between them. The chain's CDR3 is CASSSPMRKSYEQYF. The CDR3 nucleotides read TGTGCCAGCAGCTCCCCTATGCGGAAATCCTACGAGCAGTACTTC.

V gene TRBV2 combines with J gene TRBJ1-1; D is perhaps TRBD1 (5 bases). This CDR3 has 13 amino acids. Trimming cost V 6 bases and J 1 base, with 9 bases left between them. Germline V gene data show CDR1 as SNHLY and CDR2 as FYNNEI. The CDR3 DNA sequence: TGTGCCAGCAGCCAGGGCGGGAACACTGAAGCTTTCTTT. Protein product: CASSQGGNTEAFF.